A selection of T cell receptor beta chains follows, all from one sample in a study of blood T cell repertoires in COVID-19. Libraries were prepared by immunoSEQ multiplex PCR; TCRdb keeps only in-frame clonotypes and omits some of them. The table records 70,000 to 100,000 clones, almost 90% of them present only once. What was sequenced was peripheral blood. The receptors originated from a woman over 75 with active or convalescent COVID-19. Each CDR3 is given with its conserved first and last residue. D genes are given only for firm matches. Clone size appears in some rows only: once, few, many, or a class for an expanded clone.

V gene	clone size	J gene	D gene	CDR3 protein	CDR3 DNA
TRBV7-2	NA	TRBJ2-1	TRBD2	CASNGLAGDEQFF	TGTGCCAGCAACGGACTAGCGGGAGATGAGCAGTTCTTC
TRBV19	NA	TRBJ2-1	TRBD2	CASSIVGLAGGYNEQFF	TGTGCCAGTAGTATAGTAGGCCTAGCGGGAGGGTACAATGAGCAGTTCTTC
TRBV5-1	NA	TRBJ2-6	NA	CASSLSVLSGANVLTF	TGCGCCAGCAGCTTGTCGGTCCTCTCTGGGGCCAACGTCCTGACTTTC
TRBV19	NA	TRBJ1-5	TRBD1	CASSLVAGGQPQHF	TGTGCCAGTAGTTTGGTGGCAGGGGGCCAGCCCCAGCATTTT
TRBV27	NA	TRBJ2-3	NA	CASSPLTIAALLTDTQYF	TGTGCCAGCAGTCCTCTCACCATAGCGGCTCTCTTGACAGATACGCAGTATTTT
TRBV28	NA	TRBJ2-7	NA	CASSLNLSEYEQYF	TGTGCCAGCAGTTTAAATTTGAGTGAGTACGAGCAGTACTTC
TRBV5-4	NA	TRBJ2-1	TRBD2	CASSSRTSGYDEQFF	TGTGCCAGCAGCTCCCGGACTAGCGGGTATGATGAGCAGTTCTTC
TRBV4-3	NA	TRBJ1-2	NA	CASSQGVGQGRGYTF	TGCGCCAGCAGCCAAGGGGTCGGGCAGGGGCGAGGCTACACCTTC
TRBV15	NA	TRBJ2-3	TRBD2	CATSTSLAGSTDTQYF	TGTGCCACCAGCACTTCACTAGCGGGAAGCACAGATACGCAGTATTTT
TRBV7-6	NA	TRBJ2-1	NA	CASNDGIGQFF	TGTGCCAGCAACGACGGGATCGGGCAGTTCTTC
TRBV28	NA	TRBJ2-7	NA	CASSSSVYEQYF	NA
TRBV7-8	once	TRBJ1-1	NA	CASSLGEGNTEAFF	TGTGCCAGCAGCTTAGGGGAGGGAAACACTGAAGCTTTCTTT
TRBV4-1	NA	TRBJ2-1	TRBD2	CASSQATSGSVSEQFF	TGCGCCAGCAGCCAGGCTACTAGCGGGAGTGTTAGTGAGCAGTTCTTC
TRBV28	NA	TRBJ2-7	TRBD2	CASYRSLAGGTYEQYF	TGTGCCAGTTACCGGTCGTTAGCGGGAGGGACCTACGAGCAGTACTTC
TRBV7-2	NA	TRBJ2-2	NA	CASSFDTSDTGELFF	TGTGCCAGCAGCTTCGATACTAGTGACACCGGGGAGCTGTTTTTT
TRBV3-1/TRBV3-2	NA	TRBJ2-7	TRBD1	CASSQEVVATGRCYEQYF	TGTGCCAGCAGCCAGGAGGTAGTAGCGACAGGGCGATGTTACGAGCAGTACTTC
TRBV19	NA	TRBJ2-7	NA	CASSWRVSYEQYF	TGTGCCAGTAGTTGGCGGGTGAGCTACGAGCAGTACTTC
TRBV27	NA	TRBJ2-7	NA	CASSLRGHYEQYF	TGTGCCAGCAGTTTAAGAGGGCACTACGAGCAGTACTTC
TRBV6-5	NA	TRBJ1-1	NA	CASSLEGNTEAFF	TGTGCCAGCAGTTTAGAGGGGAACACTGAAGCTTTCTTT
TRBV5-1	NA	TRBJ2-5	NA	CASSYDSSQETQYF	TGCGCCAGCAGCTACGACAGCTCTCAAGAGACCCAGTACTTC
TRBV2	NA	TRBJ2-7	NA	CASGGTRYEQYF	TGTGCCAGCGGCGGTACGCGATACGAGCAGTACTTC
TRBV28	NA	TRBJ1-3	NA	CASSSRGTAGNTIYF	TGTGCCAGCAGTTCCCGGGGGACGGCCGGAAACACCATATATTTT
TRBV5-1	NA	TRBJ2-7	TRBD1	CASSGTGTGGSYEQYF	TGCGCCAGCAGCGGAACCGGGACAGGGGGCTCCTACGAGCAGTACTTC
TRBV28	NA	TRBJ1-1	NA	CASRGGMNTEAFF	TGTGCCAGCCGGGGAGGGATGAACACTGAAGCTTTCTTT
TRBV29-1	NA	TRBJ1-2	NA	CSVGTSYYGYTF	TGCAGCGTTGGGACTTCCTACTATGGCTACACCTTC
TRBV5-1	NA	TRBJ1-1	NA	CASRDQGNTEAFF	TGCGCCAGCAGGGATCAGGGGAACACTGAAGCTTTCTTT
TRBV6-5	NA	TRBJ2-5	TRBD2	CASSLAGGPGQETQYF	TGTGCCAGCAGTTTAGCGGGAGGGCCTGGGCAAGAGACCCAGTACTTC
TRBV28	once	TRBJ1-4	TRBD1	CASSFGTGGGEKLFF	TGTGCCAGCAGTTTTGGAACAGGGGGGGGTGAAAAACTGTTTTTT
TRBV18	few	TRBJ1-5	TRBD1	CASSPPGGNQPQHF	TGTGCCAGCTCACCTCCAGGGGGGAACCAGCCCCAGCATTTT
TRBV30	NA	TRBJ2-7	TRBD2	CAWSRAGGSYEQYF	TGTGCCTGGAGCAGAGCGGGAGGCTCCTACGAGCAGTACTTC
TRBV7-2	NA	TRBJ2-7	NA	CASSLAGGGFGEQYF	TGTGCCAGCAGCTTAGCTGGGGGCGGTTTCGGCGAGCAGTACTTC
TRBV4-1	NA	TRBJ2-1	NA	CASSQDDTVQFF	TGCGCCAGCAGCCAAGATGACACCGTGCAGTTCTTC
TRBV7-6	NA	TRBJ2-1	TRBD2	CASSYALGAGEQFF	TGTGCCAGCAGCTACGCTCTGGGAGCGGGGGAGCAGTTCTTC
TRBV15	NA	TRBJ1-5	TRBD1	CATSRAQGNQPQHF	TGTGCCACCAGCAGAGCACAGGGGAATCAGCCCCAGCATTTT
TRBV9	NA	TRBJ2-3	NA	CASSQPTIGFQADTQYF	TGTGCCAGCAGCCAACCAACGATTGGGTTTCAGGCAGATACGCAGTATTTT
TRBV18	NA	TRBJ2-7	NA	CASSLRTVTTYEQYF	TGTGCCAGCTCACTGCGGACAGTTACTACCTACGAGCAGTACTTC
TRBV15	NA	TRBJ1-2	TRBD1	CATSSFYRGLLPPQYNYGYTF	TGTGCCACCAGCAGTTTCTACAGGGGCCTCCTCCCACCACAATACAACTATGGCTACACCTTC
TRBV11-2	once	TRBJ2-1	TRBD2	CASSLDLAGGYNEQFF	TGTGCCAGCAGCTTAGATCTAGCGGGAGGCTACAATGAGCAGTTCTTC
TRBV29-1	few	TRBJ1-1	NA	CSARQTNTEAFF	TGCAGCGCCAGACAGACAAACACTGAAGCTTTCTTT
TRBV5-4	NA	TRBJ2-5	NA	CASSLGGPEETQYF	TGTGCCAGCAGCTTGGGTGGGCCTGAAGAGACCCAGTACTTC
TRBV2	NA	TRBJ1-1	TRBD1	CASGRDRDDTEAFF	TGTGCCAGCGGTAGGGACAGGGACGACACTGAAGCTTTCTTT
TRBV19	NA	TRBJ1-2	NA	CASSIAMRVRYGYTF	TGTGCCAGTAGTATCGCTATGAGGGTCCGTTATGGCTACACCTTC